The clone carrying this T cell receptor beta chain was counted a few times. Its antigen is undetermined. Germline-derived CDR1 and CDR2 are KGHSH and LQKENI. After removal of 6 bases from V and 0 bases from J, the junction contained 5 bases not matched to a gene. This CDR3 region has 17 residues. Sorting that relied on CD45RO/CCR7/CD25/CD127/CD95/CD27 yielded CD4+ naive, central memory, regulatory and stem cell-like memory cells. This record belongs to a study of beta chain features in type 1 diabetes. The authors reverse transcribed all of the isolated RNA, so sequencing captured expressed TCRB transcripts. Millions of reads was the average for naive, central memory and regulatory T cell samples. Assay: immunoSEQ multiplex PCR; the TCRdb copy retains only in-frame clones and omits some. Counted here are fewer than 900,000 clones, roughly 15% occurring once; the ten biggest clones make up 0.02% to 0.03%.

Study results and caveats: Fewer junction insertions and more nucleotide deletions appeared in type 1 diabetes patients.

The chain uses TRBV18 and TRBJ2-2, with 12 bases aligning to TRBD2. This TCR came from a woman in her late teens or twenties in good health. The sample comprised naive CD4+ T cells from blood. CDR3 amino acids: CASSQLAGGPNTGELFF. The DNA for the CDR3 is TGTGCCAGCTCCCAACTAGCGGGAGGACCGAACACCGGGGAGCTGTTTTTT.